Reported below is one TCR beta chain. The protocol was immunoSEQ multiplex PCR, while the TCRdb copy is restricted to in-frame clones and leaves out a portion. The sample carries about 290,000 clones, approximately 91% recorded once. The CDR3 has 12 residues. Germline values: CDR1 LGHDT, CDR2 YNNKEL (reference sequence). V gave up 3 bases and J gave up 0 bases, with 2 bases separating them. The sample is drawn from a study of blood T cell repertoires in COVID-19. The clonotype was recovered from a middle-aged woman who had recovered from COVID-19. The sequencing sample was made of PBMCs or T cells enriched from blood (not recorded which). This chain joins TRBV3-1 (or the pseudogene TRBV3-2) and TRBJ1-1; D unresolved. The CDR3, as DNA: TGTGCCAGCAGCCACTTGAACACTGAAGCTTTCTTT. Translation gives CASSHLNTEAFF.